The clone carrying this T cell receptor (beta chain) was recorded only once. The data derive from a study of blood T cell repertoires in COVID-19. On the study more broadly: Acute and convalescent COVID-19 samples came from the United States, Italy and Spain. T cells, B-cell-depleted T cells, or PBMCs provided the cDNA or gDNA that served as material.

As originally analysed: Nucleated cell counts were estimated from reference gene primer amplification. Data came from immunoSEQ multiplex PCR; TCRdb stores just in-frame clones and leaves some out. That table is the source of V, J and clone size, and D and trimming were worked out from the DNA. The sample lists roughly 86,000 clones; around 86% were seen once. In germline, CDR1 is LNHNV, CDR2 YYDKDF (reference sequence). This CDR3 is 15 amino acids long. Trimming removed 3 bases from V and 7 bases from J; junction bases left unmatched: 4. Source material: peripheral blood. The V call is TRBV15, the J call TRBJ2-2; 11 nucleotides match TRBD1. The clonotype comes from a man between 50 and 59 years old with active or convalescent COVID-19. The CDR3 DNA reads TGTGCCACCAGCAGGGGACAGGGGGTGATCGGGGAGCTGTTTTTT. This codes for CATSRGQGVIGELFF.